A single TCR beta chain is shown here with its context. Its matching antigen is unknown. The PCR employed 60 Vbeta primers together with 13 Jbeta primers. Sequencing used immunoSEQ multiplex PCR; TCRdb keeps in-frame clones, though not all of them. The repertoire has some 91,000 clones, about nine tenths of them found once; the top ten carry approximately 10%. This specimen belongs to a study of cytomegalovirus exposure and HLA in healthy donors. Turning to the study itself: HLA-typed donors contributed 80 million to 85 million unique TCRs, which were held in an early data release. Study results and caveats: Data from an earlier analysis indicated that most TCR beta V segments were productive either about 87% or about 30% of the time. A few of the chains that were CMV-associated were confirmed in vitro to be specific for CMV antigens. Reports indicate that TCR beta sequences accurately predicted the HLA-A and HLA-B alleles of most subjects.

Sequences were obtained from PBMCs. This sequence originates from a man aged 25 to 45 in good health and CMV-seropositive.

The chain's CDR3 is CASRPRTGGANYGYTF. The CDR3 coding sequence is TGTGCCAGCAGACCCCGGACAGGGGGCGCGAACTATGGCTACACCTTC. The rearrangement links TRBV28 to TRBJ1-2, with 11 positions matching TRBD1. The germline V gene encodes CDR1 MDHEN and CDR2 SYDVKM. This CDR3 contains 16 residues. V shed 6 bases, J shed 2 bases, and the junction held 8 bases outside the gene matches.